This TCR beta chain was documented in a study of TIL therapy for anti-PD-1-resistant metastatic lung cancer. Stated time point: pre-treatment sample, taken before nivolumab and TIL therapy. The germline CDR1 and CDR2 sequences are SGHAT and FQNNGV. V lost 0 bases to trimming and J lost 3 bases, with 9 bases between them. The CDR3 contains 14 residues. This was the immunoSEQ v3 assay. Using immunoSEQ multiplex PCR, the repertoire was profiled, and TCRdb retains in-frame clones only, with some absent. The sample shows around 59,000 clones, 69% of them seen only once. This clonotype was sampled from a person between 25 and 80 years old with non-small cell lung cancer. Sequencing was performed on blood, taken at baseline. The chain couples TRBV11-2 to TRBJ2-7; no clear D. CDR3 nucleotides: TGTGCCAGCAGCTTAGAAGCAGTTCACTACGAGCAGTACTTC. Its translation is CASSLEAVHYEQYF.